This T cell receptor (beta chain) was found in a study of vaccination and CD4 T cells after COVID-19. This clonotype was seen more than once but under ten times. The antigen remains undetermined. The Oncomine TCR Beta short-read assay was applied to DNA of cultured CD4+ T cells. MiXCR, applied by TCRdb to the PCR reads, yields one record per CDR3 protein. The sample has about 23,000 distinct CDR3 sequences, under 45% seen once; the top ten hold 19%. The treatment denotes: approximately 9-day PBMC culture with coronavirus spike peptide pools or control peptides (ViraFEST assay). CDR1 and CDR2 (germline): MNHNS, SASEGT. The junction had 9 bases not matched to a gene; V was cut back by 9 bases and J by 3 bases. The CDR3 covers 14 residues.

The receptor comes from a human donor who received a COVID-19 vaccine. The sample consisted of CD4+ T cells from blood, cultured in vitro, taken before SARS-CoV-2 vaccination. V is TRBV6-1 and J is TRBJ2-7, with TRBD1 matching 9 bases. As DNA, the CDR3 is TGTGCCAGTTTACGGGACAGGGCAAACTACGAGCAGTACTTC. Encoded protein: CASLRDRANYEQYF.